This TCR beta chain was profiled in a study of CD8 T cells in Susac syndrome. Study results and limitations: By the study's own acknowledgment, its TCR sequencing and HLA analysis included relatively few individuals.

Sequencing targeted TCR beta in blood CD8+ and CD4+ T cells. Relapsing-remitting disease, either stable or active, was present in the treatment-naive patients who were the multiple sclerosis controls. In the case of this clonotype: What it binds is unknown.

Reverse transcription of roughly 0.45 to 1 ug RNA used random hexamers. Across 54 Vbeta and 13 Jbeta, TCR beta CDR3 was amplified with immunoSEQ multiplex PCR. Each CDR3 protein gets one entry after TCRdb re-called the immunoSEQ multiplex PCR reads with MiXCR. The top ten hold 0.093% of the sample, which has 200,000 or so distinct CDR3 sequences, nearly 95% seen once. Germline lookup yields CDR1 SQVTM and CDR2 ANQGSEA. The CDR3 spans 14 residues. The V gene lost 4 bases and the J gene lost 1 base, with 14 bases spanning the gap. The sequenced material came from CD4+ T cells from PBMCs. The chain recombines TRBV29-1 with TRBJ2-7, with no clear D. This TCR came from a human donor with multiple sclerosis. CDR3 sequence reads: CSVVGSTDSYEQYF. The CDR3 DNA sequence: TGCAGCGTTGTCGGCAGTACCGATTCCTACGAGCAGTACTTC.